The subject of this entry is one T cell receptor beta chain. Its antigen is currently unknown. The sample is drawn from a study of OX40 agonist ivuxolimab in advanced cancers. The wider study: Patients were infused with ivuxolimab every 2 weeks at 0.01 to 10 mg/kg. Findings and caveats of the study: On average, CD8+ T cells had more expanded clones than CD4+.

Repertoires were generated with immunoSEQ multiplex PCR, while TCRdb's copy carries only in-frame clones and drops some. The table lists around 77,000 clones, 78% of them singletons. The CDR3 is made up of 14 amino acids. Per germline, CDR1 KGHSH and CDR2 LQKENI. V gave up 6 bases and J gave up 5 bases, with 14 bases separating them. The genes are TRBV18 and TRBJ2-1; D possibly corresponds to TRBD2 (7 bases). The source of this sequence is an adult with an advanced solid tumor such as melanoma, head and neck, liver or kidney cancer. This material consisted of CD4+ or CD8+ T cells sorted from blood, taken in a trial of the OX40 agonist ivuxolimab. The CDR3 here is CASSPLGGDNEQFF. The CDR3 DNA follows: TGTGCCAGCTCGCCCTTAGGGGGGGACAATGAGCAGTTCTTC.